This T cell receptor beta chain was observed in a study of shared clonotypes between healthy human individuals. The study ran the assay at deep level. Clones were sequenced by immunoSEQ multiplex PCR, and TCRdb holds only the in-frame ones, with some missing. This table holds under 1,900,000 clones, 98% found once. Sequencing input: naive CD4+ T cells sorted from blood. Stated subset: CD45RA+ positively selected. The TCR originated in a man aged 30 to 39 in good health.

DNA for the CDR3: TGTGCCAGCAGTTTATTCGGTATGGGACAGGGTCCGGCTGAGCAGTTCTTC. Protein product: CASSLFGMGQGPAEQFF. The chain employs TRBV27 and TRBJ2-1; TRBD1 agrees at 9 bases. The CDR3 has 17 residues. The V segment lost 1 base and the J segment 9 bases; nucleotides outside the gene matches: 13. Germline V CDR1 and CDR2: MNHEY, SMNVEV (reference sequence).